The rows below give T cell receptor beta chains drawn from one sample of a study of cytomegalovirus exposure and HLA in healthy donors. Some clones are missing from TCRdb's copy, which holds only in-frame ones; the method was immunoSEQ multiplex PCR. The top ten clones hold about 6% of a sample with 100,000 to 150,000 clones, roughly four fifths of them seen once. The sequencing sample was made of PBMCs. These receptors originate from a woman aged 40-49 years in good health and CMV-seronegative. The CDR3 runs from the conserved cysteine through the conserved F or W. A D gene is named only where the DNA matches it firmly. Part of the rows lack a size; the others show once, few, many or a class for expanded clones.

TRBJ1-1 TRBV10-1 TRBD1 once TGCGCCAGCAGCGCCCGACAGGGACGAGGCACTGAAGCTTTCTTT CASSARQGRGTEAFF
TRBJ1-2 TRBV7-9 . . TGTTCCAGCAGCCCTTCCCGCCCCCGGTGGGGGGAGAACTATGGCTACACCTTC CSSSPSRPRWGENYGYTF
TRBJ2-1 TRBV4-1 TRBD1 . TGCGCCAGCAGCCTGAACCGGGACAGAATATTCTTC CASSLNRDRIFF
TRBJ1-1 TRBV11-2 . . TGTGCCAGCAGCTTATGGGGTCGTGGGGTAGGGGACACTGAAGCTTTCTTT CASSLWGRGVGDTEAFF
TRBJ1-3 TRBV7-9 TRBD1 . TGTGCCAGCAGCTTACTTGGACAGGGCTCTGGAAACACCATATATTTT CASSLLGQGSGNTIYF
TRBJ2-1 TRBV10-3 . . TGTGCCATCAGTGTTCAGATGGATAGGGGTGGTGAGCAGTTCTTC CAISVQMDRGGEQFF
TRBJ2-1 TRBV13 . . TGTGCCAGCAGCTTACTGAGCTCCTACAATGAGCAGTTCTTC CASSLLSSYNEQFF
TRBJ2-5 TRBV19 TRBD1 . TGTGCCAGTAGCACTCTCTCCGGGACAGGGGAGGAGACCCAGTACTTC CASSTLSGTGEETQYF
TRBJ2-5 TRBV6-5 . . TGTGCCAGCAAAGACGGAGCGGACCAACCGCCGGGCCAGTACTTC CASKDGADQPPGQYF
TRBJ1-4 TRBV5-5 TRBD1 . TGTGCCAGCAGCTTGGGGGCCTACAGGGGAGCTAATGAAAAACTGTTTTTT CASSLGAYRGANEKLFF
TRBJ2-3 TRBV9 TRBD1 . TGTGCCAGCAGCTACCGCAGGGGGCCTGATACGCAGTATTTT CASSYRRGPDTQYF
TRBJ2-4 TRBV4-1 . . TGCGCCAGCAGCCAGATACAGGGTTCCAAAAACATTCAGTACTTC CASSQIQGSKNIQYF
TRBJ2-1 TRBV13 TRBD2 . TGTGCCAGCAGCTCGAGGTGGTCGGGAGGCTACAATGAGCAGTTCTTC CASSSRWSGGYNEQFF
TRBJ2-5 TRBV11-3 TRBD1 once TGTGCCAGCAGCCTAGGACAGGGGGGCAAGGAGACCCAGTACTTC CASSLGQGGKETQYF
TRBJ1-2 TRBV5-5 . few TGTGCCAGCCAAGGCGGGGGGGCGCTTTCCTATGGCTACACCTTC CASQGGGALSYGYTF
TRBJ2-5 TRBV25-1 TRBD1 . TGTGCCAGCACGGACAGGGAAGGAGAGACCCAGTACTTC CASTDREGETQYF
TRBJ2-7 TRBV28 TRBD2 . TGTGCCAGCAGCCCCGGGACTAGCGGATCCTACGAGCAGTACTTC CASSPGTSGSYEQYF
TRBJ2-1 TRBV11-2 . . TGTGCCAGCAGCTCATTCCGGGGGGACACTTACAATGAGCAGTTCTTC CASSSFRGDTYNEQFF
TRBJ1-3 TRBV10-3 . . TGTGCCATCAGCGACAGGACCTCTGGAAACACCATATATTTT CAISDRTSGNTIYF
TRBJ2-7 TRBV4-2 TRBD2 . TGTGCCAGCAGCCGGCGGACTAGCGGGAGGTTAAAGATGGGTCTAGGGGGGGGCTACGAGCAGTACTTC CASSRRTSGRLKMGLGGGYEQYF
TRBJ1-1 TRBV5-4 . . TGTGTCTATCGGGAGGGGCGGAAGTTCACTGAAGCTTTCTTT CVYREGRKFTEAFF
TRBJ2-4 TRBV5-4 . . TGTGCCAGCAGACCCGCTAATGTGCCCAAAAACAGTCAGTACTTC CASRPANVPKNSQYF
TRBJ2-1 TRBV9 . . TGTGCCAGCAGCGGACAGGAGGTCCCGGACAATGAGCAGTTCTTC CASSGQEVPDNEQFF
TRBJ2-7 TRBV19 TRBD1 . TGTGCCAGTTCTCCCGGGACAGGGTCTTTCTACGAGCAGTACTTC CASSPGTGSFYEQYF
TRBJ1-4 TRBV27 . once TGTGCCAGCAGTCTGGCTCGCGGAAAACTGTTTTTT CASSLARGKLFF
TRBJ2-1 TRBV7-9 TRBD2 . TGTGCCAGCAGCTTCGCGACTAGCGGGAGGGCCTACAATGAGCAGTTCTTC CASSFATSGRAYNEQFF
TRBJ1-1 TRBV19 TRBD1 few TGTGCCAGTAATTCACAGGGGGGGAGTGAAGCTTTCTTT CASNSQGGSEAFF
TRBJ1-1 TRBV27 . . TGTGCCAGCAGTTTATCTTACCCAGGGTGGTCGGGCACTGAAGCTTTCTTT CASSLSYPGWSGTEAFF
TRBJ1-2 TRBV9 TRBD1 . TGTGCCAGCAGCGCCCACCAGGGGGCGGGCTATGGCTACACCTTC CASSAHQGAGYGYTF
TRBJ2-1 TRBV7-2 . . TGTGCCAGCAGCTTAGCGGTGAGCTCCTACAATGAGCAGTTCTTC CASSLAVSSYNEQFF
TRBJ2-2 TRBV2 . . TGTGCCAGCAGTACGACAGTCACCGGGGAGCTGTTTTTT CASSTTVTGELFF
TRBJ1-2 TRBV13 . . TGTGCCAGCAGCTTAGGCCTGGGGGGGCCTGGCTACACCTTC CASSLGLGGPGYTF
TRBJ1-1 TRBV28 TRBD1 . TGTGCCAGCAGGACCCAGGGGGCGCGAACTGAAGCTTTCTTT CASRTQGARTEAFF
TRBJ1-2 TRBV27 TRBD1 . TGTGCCAGCAGTGAAGTGGGACAGCGTAACGCCTATGGCTACACCTTC CASSEVGQRNAYGYTF
TRBJ2-7 TRBV13 TRBD2 once TGTGCCAGCAGCTCTCCCCTCACTAGCGGGACGTCCTACGAGCAGTACTTC CASSSPLTSGTSYEQYF
TRBJ1-1 TRBV7-9 TRBD1 . TGTGCCAGCAGCAAATGGACAGGGAACACTGAAGCTTTCTTT CASSKWTGNTEAFF
TRBJ2-1 TRBV28 TRBD1 . TGTGCCAGCAGACCTATGACAGGGGATGAGCAGTTCTTC CASRPMTGDEQFF
TRBJ1-5 TRBV28 TRBD1 . TGTGCCAGCAGTTCAAACAGGGGCCCCCAGCATTTT CASSSNRGPQHF
TRBJ2-5 TRBV19 TRBD2 . TGTGCCAGTAGCCTAGCGGGAGGGCCTCAGGAGACCCAGTACTTC CASSLAGGPQETQYF
TRBJ2-3 TRBV7-9 TRBD1 . TGTGCCAGCAGCTTGGCCGGGACAGTGACAGATACGCAGTATTTT CASSLAGTVTDTQYF
TRBJ1-2 TRBV27 . . TGTGCCAGCAGTTTTTCAGGGTCAAACTATGGCTACACCTTC CASSFSGSNYGYTF
TRBJ2-5 TRBV28 . . TGTGCCAGCAGACCCGGACTAACGACGTACCAAGAGACCCAGTACTTC CASRPGLTTYQETQYF
TRBJ2-7 TRBV19 . . TGTGCCAGTAGTCCAAGGACTAAGTTCTCTGACGAGCAGTACTTC CASSPRTKFSDEQYF
TRBJ1-2 TRBV6-1 . few TGTGCCAGCAGGACCCAGCCCCCACTAGGCTACACCTTC CASRTQPPLGYTF
TRBJ2-7 TRBV4-2 TRBD1 few TGTGCCAGCAGCCAAGGGACAGGGAGGTACGAGCAGTACTTC CASSQGTGRYEQYF
TRBJ2-1 TRBV5-1 . . TGCGCCAGCAGCTTGGTAGGGACATCATTGTTCAATGAGCAGTTCTTC CASSLVGTSLFNEQFF
TRBJ2-7 TRBV27 TRBD1 . TGTGCCAGCAGTCCCCGGGACAGGAGGAGCTACGAGCAGTACTTC CASSPRDRRSYEQYF
TRBJ1-1 TRBV18 . . TGTGCCAGCTCCGATGCTGGCAACACTGAAGCTTTCTTT CASSDAGNTEAFF
TRBJ2-2 TRBV28 TRBD1 . TGTGCCAGCAGTTTAGCCTGGGACAGCTACACCGGGGAGCTGTTTTTT CASSLAWDSYTGELFF
TRBJ2-1 TRBV5-1 TRBD2 few TGCGCCAGCAGCTTCGGCGGGGGGCAGGATGAGCAGTTCTTC CASSFGGGQDEQFF
TRBJ2-3 TRBV19 . . TGTGCCAGTAGTACCTGGGGGCCCGGCCCAGATACGCAGTATTTT CASSTWGPGPDTQYF
TRBJ1-2 TRBV28 TRBD1 few TGTGCCACCCAGGAGGAGGGGGCAGATGGCTACACCTTC CATQEEGADGYTF
TRBJ2-5 TRBV4-2 TRBD2 . TGTGCCAGCAGCCAAGGGGCGGGAGCTGAGACCCAGTACTTC CASSQGAGAETQYF
TRBJ2-3 TRBV30 TRBD2 few TGTGCCTGGAGTAAACTAGCGGGAGATCCTAGCACAGATACGCAGTATTTT CAWSKLAGDPSTDTQYF
TRBJ2-1 TRBV6-5 TRBD1 . TGTGCCAGCAGCCCCCGGGACAGGGGCCACAATGAGCAGTTCTTC CASSPRDRGHNEQFF